This TCR beta chain was profiled in a study of PD-L1 blockade in urothelial cancer (dated by TCRdb to the late 2010s). About the full investigation: Every patient began therapy around 2014 and was given atezolizumab 1,200 mg intravenously every 3 weeks. Blood samples gave median yields of around 140,000 T cells and over 80,000 unique TCRs, along with a median clonality of 0.080. An ECOG performance status of 0 or 1 was recorded for the patients, and 0 to 3 prior chemotherapy regimens had been received by the patients. Pretreatment tumor samples, along with matched peripheral blood serially collected before and after atezolizumab treatment, were subjected to TCR sequencing. Blood samples were analyzed at two time points: 3 weeks after treatment start (second dose) and 6 weeks after treatment start. The study was an exploratory multi-omic analysis of somatic, immune and clinical correlates of response to PD-L1 blockade with atezolizumab in urothelial cancer. About nine tenths of the roughly 29 patients were identified as males with urothelial cancer of bladder origin, and a prior smoking history was reported by 18 of 29 patients. Durable clinical benefit was defined as progression-free survival longer than 6 months, and TCR features were also tested against progression-free and overall survival. Roughly 10 patients reached durable clinical benefit, while some 20 patients did not. In the same patients, pretreatment tumors underwent whole exome sequencing and RNA sequencing in addition to TCR sequencing. Over 28 patients had pretreatment blood TCR-seq, approximately 24 had at least one posttreatment blood collection, and approximately 24 had tumor TCR-seq. Results and caveats for the whole study, not just this receptor: Improved progression-free and overall survival was found to be associated with pretreatment peripheral blood TCR clonality below the median. Patients with durable benefit showed greater expansion of tumor-associated TCR clones in peripheral blood 3 weeks after starting treatment (n of about 20, p = 0.022). Because of the small sample size (n ≈ 30) and the many exploratory analyses performed, the results are intended to be regarded as hypothesis-generating.

To estimate absolute template abundance from read counts, synthetic TCR analog templates were spiked into each PCR. The immunoSEQ assay was used to amplify TCRbeta CDR3 regions from genomic DNA with bias-controlled V and J gene primers. Sequencing of rearranged TCRbeta segments was performed at approximately 20X coverage. Per the source publication's procedure: Sequencing errors were corrected by clustering and CDR3s were annotated against IMGT to assign V, D and J genes. Downstream analyses used only productive TCRbeta rearrangements and left out out-of-frame or stop-codon sequences. Clonality was computed as one minus Shannon entropy normalized by the log of the number of unique productive sequences. Clones differing between time points or between blood and tumor were identified using Fisher's exact test with Benjamini-Hochberg correction, with an adjusted p below 0.01 applied as the threshold. TCRdb re-hosts the immuneACCESS table, in-frame sequences only. Its copies lack some clones; in the studies checked, an unresolved V gene accounts for under half of them, and the cause for the rest is not known. The D gene and trimming were derived from the DNA, and the V and J assignments and clone size from that table. Recorded for this sample are over 15,000 clones; around 83% of them occurred a single time. The leading ten clones occupy more than 1.5% of the sample.

Worth noting for this clone: Its recognized antigen is unknown. No base quality information exists; no much larger clone differs at one position.

Explained via the paper, the time point label denotes: peripheral blood 6 weeks after treatment start. A total of some 30 patients with locally advanced or metastatic urothelial carcinoma, treated at Memorial Sloan Kettering on a trial protocol, made up the cohort. Peripheral blood mononuclear cells were collected pretreatment and during treatment, at between 1 and 8 total time points per patient. The Qiagen DNeasy Blood extraction kit was used to purify genomic DNA from total PBMCs and tumor samples. PBMCs were collected pretreatment and during treatment and were isolated and stored as previously described. Here the sequenced sample was PBMCs, taken around atezolizumab (anti-PD-L1) treatment. The sequence was collected from a man aged 45-65 years with urothelial cancer.

The CDR3 has the sequence CASSLAGGEQTQYF. The sequence in DNA is TGTGCCAGCTCACTCGCGGGGGGCGAGCAGACCCAGTACTTC. The sequence links TRBV18 to TRBJ2-5; 8 nucleotides in the junction match TRBD2. The junction shows trimming of 4 bases on V and 6 bases on J, and the gene matches do not reach 7 bases of it. CDR1 and CDR2 are drawn from the germline V gene: KGHSH, LQKENI. Including the terminal cysteine and phenylalanine, the CDR3 comprises 14 residues. This entry keeps only the CDR3 DNA: 42 bases, framed from base 1.